A single sample is the source of the 29 T cell receptor beta chains below, sequenced in a study of T cells in women clearing cervical HPV infection. Assay used: immunoSEQ multiplex PCR; TCRdb lists only in-frame clones, some missing. The record lists around 37,000 clones, of which the ten most abundant hold just under 6.5%. Sequencing was performed on blood buffy coat. All receptors derive from a woman between 18 and 70 years old with a cervical HPV16 infection that either progressed to CIN3+ or cleared (not recorded which).

About this clone: The DNA ends 3 residues before the CDR3 does, and the rest of the CDR3 is filled in from the germline J gene. This chain uses TRBV19 with TRBJ1-6; 7 positions agree with TRBD1. With 9 bases clipped from V and 9 bases from J, the junction kept 14 bases outside the gene matches. Germline CDR1 is LNHDA and CDR2 is SQIVND (reference sequence). CDR3 length: 15 residues. The chain's CDR3 is CASRAGGRDGSPLHF. The part of the CDR3 DNA that was read is TGTGCCAGCCGGGCAGGGGGAAGGGATGGTTCACCC.

On this clone itself: Read coverage stops 3 residues before the CDR3 terminus; the germline J gene supplies the remainder. J is TRBJ2-7 and V is TRBV5-1; 10 nucleotides agree with TRBD1. This CDR3 comprises 14 residues. V lost 4 bases, J lost 2 bases, and 3 bases stayed unmatched. CDR1 is SGHRS and CDR2 is YFSETQ in the germline V gene. CDR3 loop: CASSRDRGPYEQYF. The CDR3 DNA, read in part, is TGCGCCAGCAGCCGGGACAGGGGACCCTACGAG. The whole variable domain, filled in from reference TRBV5-1 and TRBJ2-7, reads KAGVTQTPRYLIKTRGQQVTLSCSPISGHRSVSWYQQTPGQGLQFLFEYFSETQRNKGNFPGRFSGRQFSNSRSEMNVSTLELGDSALYLCASSRDRGPYEQYFGPGTRLTVT.

Remarks on this clone: Coverage ceases 3 residues before the CDR3 finishes, and the germline J gene fills in the end. The chain combines TRBV5-1 with TRBJ1-2; D may be TRBD1 (6 bases). V was trimmed by 6 bases and J by 4 bases, leaving 13 bases between them. Per germline, CDR1 SGHRS and CDR2 YFSETQ. The CDR3 extends over 13 amino acids. The covered CDR3 bases are TGCGCCAGCACTGAGGACAGCATCTATGGC. Protein: CASTEDSIYG. The CDR3 in full is CASTEDSIYGYTF.

As regards this clone: The read halts 3 residues ahead of the CDR3 end, with the missing end drawn from the germline J gene. V and J are TRBV6-2 or TRBV6-3 and TRBJ2-7; TRBD1 might be the D (6 bases). The CDR3 contains 13 residues. The V gene's germline CDR1 is MNHEY and CDR2 SVGEGT. V was trimmed by 5 bases and J by 6 bases, leaving 14 bases between them. CDR3 in amino acids: CASSRQVPGEQYF. CDR3 DNA, as far as it was read: TGTGCCAGCAGTCGACAGGTACCCGGCGAG.

CDR3 in amino acids: CAWSVNRGLEKLFF. The part of the CDR3 DNA that was read is TGTGCCTGGAGCGTAAACAGGGGGCTTGAAAAG. This rearrangement joins TRBV30 to TRBJ2-2; 9 positions agree with TRBD1. The CDR3 is cut off 3 residues early in the read; its end comes from the germline J gene. Germline lookup yields CDR1 GTSNPN and CDR2 SVGIG (reference sequence). The CDR3 totals 14 residues.

Turning to this clone: Sequencing ends 3 residues short of the CDR3 end; the germline J gene provides the rest. The rearrangement uses TRBV6-2 or TRBV6-3 and TRBJ2-7; possibly TRBD2 for D (6 bases). Germline V gene lookup returns CDR1 MNHEY and CDR2 SVGEGT. Deletions cut 6 bases from V and 3 bases from J, with 18 bases between. CDR3 length equals 15 residues. CDR3 region: CASSYSGVPDYEQYF. The CDR3 DNA, read in part, is TGTGCCAGCAGCTATTCGGGGGTACCCGACTACGAG.

Comment on this clone: The read is 3 residues too short to cover the CDR3 end, so that end is filled in from the germline J gene. The genes are TRBV5-4 and TRBJ1-1; D call uncertain. The germline V gene encodes CDR1 SGHNT and CDR2 YYREEE (reference sequence). The V end lost 7 bases, the J end lost 0 bases, and 10 bases lay between the germline ends. CDR3 length: 13 residues. The sequenced part of the CDR3 DNA is TGTGCCAGCTGTGTCAGTATGAACACTGAA. Its translation is CASCVSMNTE. The CDR3 in full is CASCVSMNTEAFF.

The CDR3: CASSSGQPQETQYF. The sequenced part of the CDR3 DNA is TGCGCCAGCAGTTCCGGACAGCCACAAGAGACG. V and J are TRBV5-1 and TRBJ2-3; D may be TRBD1 (6 bases). Coverage ceases 3 residues before the CDR3 finishes, and the germline J gene fills in the end. This CDR3 is built from 14 residues. The V gene's germline CDR1 is SGHRS and CDR2 YFSETQ.

Concerning this clone itself: The sequence runs out 3 residues before the end of the CDR3; the remainder is reconstructed from the germline J gene. The chain is built from TRBV2 and TRBJ2-3; the match to TRBD2 covers 8 bases. Germline V CDR1 and CDR2: SNHLY, FYNNEI. CDR3 length: 14 amino acids. Losses at the gene ends were 10 bases for V and 6 bases for J; bases not matched to a gene: 12. The sequenced CDR3 bases are TGTGCCAATGGGGATGGGACTAGTTCTGATACG. Encoded protein: CANGDGTSSDT. The entire CDR3 sequence reads CANGDGTSSDTQYF.

The CDR3 protein is CASSIRGGGRTNEKLFF. CDR3 DNA (partial): TGTGCCAGTAGTATACGCGGGGGGGGACGAACTAATGAAAAA. The gene calls are TRBV19 and TRBJ1-4; D might be TRBD1 (5 bases). Sequencing ends 3 residues short of the CDR3 end; the germline J gene provides the rest. Germline-derived CDR1 and CDR2 are LNHDA and SQIVND (reference sequence). Trimming took off 2 bases at V and 1 base at J, with 14 bases between the two ends. The CDR3 extends over 17 amino acids.

As for this clone: The read finishes 3 residues shy of the CDR3 end, and the germline J gene is used to complete it. The chain links TRBV7-7 to TRBJ1-1; TRBD1 aligns across 9 bases. Germline V gene data show CDR1 as SSHAT and CDR2 as FNYEAQ (reference sequence). J gave up 0 bases and V 5 bases, and 4 bases lay outside the gene matches. The CDR3 totals 15 residues. The CDR3 bases that were read are TGTGCCAGCAGCAGGGGACAGGGATTGAACACTGAA. Amino acid sequence: CASSRGQGLNTE. The CDR3 in full is CASSRGQGLNTEAFF. Supplemented by reference TRBV7-7 and TRBJ1-1, the full variable domain reads GAGVSQSPRYKVTKRGQDVTLRCDPISSHATLYWYQQALGQGPEFLTYFNYEAQPDKSGLPSDRFSAERPEGSISTLTIQRTEQRDSAMYRCASSRGQGLNTEAFFGQGTRLTVV.

About this clone itself: Coverage ceases 3 residues before the CDR3 finishes, and the germline J gene fills in the end. This sequence joins TRBV7-8 and TRBJ2-5; 12 nucleotides align to TRBD1. After removal of 5 bases from V and 5 bases from J, the junction contained 12 bases not matched to a gene. CDR1 and CDR2 (germline): SGHVS, FQNEAQ. The CDR3 covers 17 residues. The CDR3 bases that were read are TGTGCCAGCAGCCGCACAACCGGGACAGGGGGCAGGGAGACC. Protein product: CASSRTTGTGGRET. In full, the CDR3 is CASSRTTGTGGRETQYF.

Points on this clone: The read terminates 3 residues ahead of where the CDR3 ends, so the germline J gene completes it. The J gene is TRBJ1-3, the V gene TRBV19; D may be TRBD1 (5 bases). Germline CDR1 reads LNHDA; CDR2 reads SQIVND (reference sequence). This CDR3 has 14 amino acids. V lost 5 bases, J lost 3 bases, and 11 bases lay in between. The sequenced CDR3 bases are TGTGCCAGTAGTCTGAGACAGTTTGGAAACACC. It yields the protein CASSLRQFGNT. The CDR3 in its entirety is CASSLRQFGNTIYF.

In regard to this clone: The read comes to an end 3 residues before the CDR3 does, leaving the germline J gene to fill in the end. V gene TRBV5-1 combines with J gene TRBJ1-2, with 7 positions matching TRBD1. V gave up 0 bases and J gave up 0 bases; unmatched junction bases: 5. Germline V gives CDR1 SGHRS, CDR2 YFSETQ. This CDR3 has 16 residues. CDR3 DNA (partial): TGCGCCAGCAGCTTGGGACAGGGTCCCCCTAACTATGGC. It encodes CASSLGQGPPNYG. The full CDR3 protein reads CASSLGQGPPNYGYTF.

The CDR3 spells CASSHGLARGLAKNIQYF. Incomplete CDR3 DNA: TGCGCCAGCAGCCACGGACTAGCGAGGGGATTAGCCAAAAACATT. The chain is built from TRBV4-1 and TRBJ2-4, with 9 positions matching TRBD2. The read stops 3 residues short of the end of the CDR3; the missing end is completed from the germline J gene. The CDR3 sequence is 18 residues long. Germline assignment: CDR1 MGHRA and CDR2 YSYEKL. V shed 3 bases and J 0 bases; nucleotides not matched to a gene: 9.

Comment on this clone: With the read ending 3 residues before the CDR3 end, the germline J gene is used to fill in that end. The genes are TRBV18 and TRBJ2-3, with TRBD2 matching over 7 bases. Germline V gives CDR1 KGHSH, CDR2 LQKENI. There are 15 residues in the CDR3. The CDR3 reads CASSETWGGNQPQYF. The covered CDR3 bases are TGTGCCAGCTCTGAGACATGGGGGGGTAATCAGCCG.

Comments on this clone: The observed sequence ends 3 residues before the CDR3 terminus, with the missing tail filled in from the germline J gene. The rearrangement joins TRBV5-1 to TRBJ2-1; the match to TRBD2 covers 8 bases. Germline trimming cut 4 bases from V and 2 bases from J; bases unmatched to any gene: 5. CDR3 length: 15 amino acids. Germline CDR1 SGHRS, CDR2 YFSETQ. Incomplete CDR3 DNA: TGCGCCAGCAGCGCCGATAGCGGGACCTACAATGAG. Translation gives CASSADSGTYNE. From start to end, the CDR3 is CASSADSGTYNEQFF.

Worth noting for this clone: The missing CDR3 end, 3 residues past where the read stops, is filled in from the germline J gene. The chain has TRBV6-2 or TRBV6-3 and TRBJ1-5; D is unresolved. Deletions cut 10 bases from V and 4 bases from J, with 14 bases between. Germline CDR1 reads MNHEY; CDR2 reads SVGEGT. The CDR3 is made up of 13 amino acids. The covered CDR3 bases are TGTGCCACGAGGCACGCAGAGAATCAGCCC. This encodes CATRHAENQP. The complete CDR3 sequence is CATRHAENQPQHF.

Comment on this clone: Sequencing ends 3 residues short of the CDR3 end; the germline J gene provides the rest. This chain links TRBV7-2 with TRBJ1-2, with no clear D. The germline gives CDR1 SGHTA, CDR2 FQGNSA. This CDR3 has 15 amino acids. The DNA read from the CDR3 is TGTGCCAGCAGCTTAGCGCGGGGTGGATCCTACGAC. Its translation is CASSLARGGSYD. The entire CDR3 protein is CASSLARGGSYDYTF.

On this clone itself: The read ends 3 residues early relative to the CDR3; the germline J gene fills the gap. This rearrangement joins TRBV28 to TRBJ2-5, with D possibly TRBD2 on 6 matching bases. Trimming removed 7 bases at V and 5 bases at J, with 17 bases between. The germline V gene encodes CDR1 MDHEN and CDR2 SYDVKM. This CDR3 region has 14 residues. The DNA read from the CDR3 is TGTGCCAGCACCCGAAGAGGAGGAGGGGAGACC. Protein sequence: CASTRRGGGET. The entire CDR3 protein reads CASTRRGGGETQYF.

With regard to this clone: The read gets to within 3 residues of the CDR3 end, and the germline J gene fills in the rest. The genes are TRBV5-8 and TRBJ1-1; D possibly corresponds to TRBD1 (6 bases). V shed 9 bases and J shed 0 bases, with 15 bases lying between them. This CDR3 is 14 amino acids long. CDR1 and CDR2 (germline): SGHTS, YDEGEE. The CDR3 reads CATKKGEVNTEAFF. The sequenced part of the CDR3 DNA is TGTGCCACCAAAAAGGGGGAAGTGAACACTGAA.

As for this clone: The read finishes 3 residues shy of the CDR3 end, and the germline J gene is used to complete it. This sequence joins TRBV20-1 and TRBJ1-4, with a tentative D call TRBD1 (6 bases). Trimming removed 5 bases at V and 2 bases at J, with 15 bases between. Germline V CDR1 and CDR2: DFQATT, SNEGSKA (reference sequence). The CDR3 is 15 amino acids. The CDR3 sequence: CSASRPQGTNEKLFF. The sequenced part of the CDR3 DNA is TGCAGTGCTTCTCGCCCTCAGGGGACTAATGAAAAA.

This clone registers large (0.1 to 1%) by frequency. The sample carries other DNA sequences with the same CDR3. CDR3 region: CASSRTAGGTDTQYF. The part of the CDR3 DNA that was read is TGTGCCAGCAGCCGCACAGCGGGGGGTACTGATACG. This sequence joins TRBV7-7 and TRBJ2-3, with 9 bases lining up with TRBD2. The CDR3 goes on 3 residues after the read ends, and that part is filled in from the germline J gene. The CDR3 consists of 15 residues. Germline CDR1 is SSHAT and CDR2 is FNYEAQ (reference sequence). Trimming removed 5 bases from V and 6 bases from J; junction bases left unmatched: 9.

For this clone: From the germline J gene comes the end of the CDR3, since the read stops 3 residues before it. The chain couples TRBV19 to TRBJ2-5, with a weak D call TRBD1 (6 bases). The length of the CDR3 is 14 residues. Germline V CDR1 and CDR2: LNHDA, SQIVND (reference sequence). V gave up 5 bases and J gave up 6 bases, with 16 bases separating them. CDR3 DNA, as far as it was read: TGTGCCAGTAGTCCCTCCCCAGGGGATCAGACC. Translation: CASSPSPGDQT. In full, the CDR3 reads CASSPSPGDQTQYF. Supplemented by reference TRBV19 and TRBJ2-5, the full variable domain reads DGGITQSPKYLFRKEGQNVTLSCEQNLNHDAMYWYRQDPGQGLRLIYYSQIVNDFQKGDIAEGYSVSREKKESFPLTVTSAQKNPTAFYLCASSPSPGDQTQYFGPGTRLLVL.

Turning to this clone: The read terminates 3 residues ahead of where the CDR3 ends, so the germline J gene completes it. This chain connects TRBV19 to TRBJ2-3, with a possible D match to TRBD1 (5 bases). Trimming cost V 6 bases and J 1 base, with 8 bases left between them. Germline V gene data show CDR1 as LNHDA and CDR2 as SQIVND (reference sequence). The CDR3 length is 13 residues. The CDR3 DNA, read in part, is TGTGCCAGTAGCTCACAGGGCACAGATACG. Its translation is CASSSQGTDT. The whole CDR3 protein is CASSSQGTDTQYF.

On this clone itself: The read finishes 3 residues shy of the CDR3 end, and the germline J gene is used to complete it. The chain employs TRBV18 and TRBJ2-3, with TRBD1 identical over 8 bases. The CDR3 runs to 16 residues. The germline CDR1 and CDR2 sequences are KGHSH and LQKENI. This CDR3 reads CASSPIRAGGDQPQYF. Incomplete CDR3 DNA: TGTGCCAGCTCACCAATTCGGGCAGGGGGCGATCAGCCG.

Concerning this clone: The CDR3 is cut off 3 residues early in the read; its end comes from the germline J gene. The chain is built from TRBV10-3 and TRBJ2-3; 9 nucleotides match TRBD1. The CDR3 extends over 16 amino acids. J lost 4 bases, V lost 6 bases, and 11 bases had no gene match. The V gene's germline CDR1 is ENHRY and CDR2 SYGVKD. The DNA read from the CDR3 is TGTGCCATCAGCTCCCGGGACAGGGAAAGTTCAGATACG. This sequence encodes CAISSRDRESSDT. The full CDR3 sequence reads CAISSRDRESSDTQYF.

A note on this clone: The sequence runs out 3 residues before the end of the CDR3; the remainder is reconstructed from the germline J gene. The chain carries TRBV13 and TRBJ2-1; 7 bases agree with TRBD2. V lost 0 bases to trimming and J lost 9 bases; unmatched junction nucleotides: 8. The CDR3 runs 15 residues. Germline-derived CDR1 and CDR2 are PRHDT and FYEKMQ (reference sequence). CDR3 amino acids: CASSLGYAGVGEQFF. CDR3 DNA (partial): TGTGCCAGCAGCTTAGGGTACGCGGGGGTAGGTGAG.

Of note for this clone: The read halts 3 residues ahead of the CDR3 end, with the missing end drawn from the germline J gene. The V and J genes are TRBV5-1 and TRBJ1-5; no firm D call. The V and J ends lost 1 base and 7 bases respectively, with 12 bases between them. Germline V gives CDR1 SGHRS, CDR2 YFSETQ. The CDR3 length is 14 residues. Incomplete CDR3 DNA: TGCGCCAGCAGCTTGCGGGGTACGGAGCAGCCC. Amino acids: CASSLRGTEQP. The full CDR3 is CASSLRGTEQPQHF.